This T cell receptor beta chain was obtained from a study of T cell responses to AZD1222 COVID-19 vaccine (dated by TCRdb to about 2021). At the level of the whole study: AZD1222 recipients whose second dose came at about 4 weeks and those whose second dose came at about 12 weeks were combined into one group, since spike-specific TCR depth and breadth did not differ between the two schedules. Trial participants were enrolled by age into 18-55, 56-69 and 70-plus year subgroups, with about 150, 28 and 57 TCR-sequenced participants respectively. A total of 233 trial participants underwent TCR sequencing, of whom around 200 received two doses of AZD1222 and about 25 received two doses of the MenACWY control vaccine. The paper as a whole reports these results and caveats: The 56-69-year group was small, and its depth increase did not reach significance, likely because of low power. Because no day 14 peak-response samples were available, the repertoires could be characterized only after the peak T cell response. Epitopes outside the regions mutated in the B.1.351 and B.1.1.7 variants were reportedly recognized by nearly half of the unique spike-specific TCRs. After two AZD1222 doses, both the breadth and the depth of spike-specific TCRs were significantly higher than at day 0 and than in MenACWY recipients. Vaccine-associated CD4 TCRs spanned the whole spike protein, with dominant responses in regions 160-218 and 743-854. Most participants were white British and females outnumbered males, and the authors suggested that clonal diversity may have been underestimated. Conclusions about previously exposed vaccinees are limited, since just six or seven AZD1222 recipients were seropositive for SARS-CoV-2 at baseline.

The CDR3 holds 14 amino acids from the cysteine to the phenylalanine. This entry keeps only the CDR3 DNA: 42 bases, framed from base 1. The germline V gene supplies CDR1 MDHEN and CDR2 SYDVKM. Trimmed from V: 7 bases; trimmed from J: 3 bases; junction bases lacking a gene match: 9. The CDR3 regions of human TCRbeta chains were analyzed by immunosequencing. As for the original processing: TCRs in the repertoires were compared against a reference library of SARS-CoV-2-specific TCRs that had been generated with the MIRA antigen-specificity platform. Breadth meant the fraction of unique TCRs that were SARS-CoV-2-associated, whereas depth meant the fraction of total T cells that were SARS-CoV-2-associated. Each spike-specific TCR was assigned to its reactive spike region and to a CD4 or CD8 class using the MIRA data. Log10-transformed breadth and depth values were compared by one-way ANOVA with Sidak's multiple comparisons tests. Here the immuneACCESS table is served through TCRdb, limited to in-frame sequences with V and J called. Missing clones are a known gap in these copies; in checked studies unresolved V genes cover under half, and the rest lacks a known reason. From that table come the V and J calls and clone size; the DNA was used to work out D and trimming. The sample yields more than 100,000 clones; 80% to 90% were counted once. The ten largest account for about 3% of the sample.

Regarding this clone: Its antigen is unknown. No base quality values were provided; no much bigger clone lies one nucleotide off.

What the time point label conveys for this sample: baseline before first vaccination. Samples from vaccinated people were obtained from the UK trials COV001 and COV002, which included a single-blind randomized controlled phase 2/3 trial of AZD1222 (ChAdOx1 nCoV-19) in healthy adults. Trial participant PBMC samples were collected at day 0 and day 28 after the second dose for TCRbeta chain sequencing. The clonotype was recovered from an adult in good health. Source: peripheral blood, taken on day 0 of AZD1222 vaccination. The rearrangement combines TRBV28 with TRBJ2-7, with TRBD1 identical over 7 junction bases. The DNA is TGTGCCAGCAATCAGGTGGGGACAGACTACGAGCAGTACTTC. Translated, it gives CASNQVGTDYEQYF.